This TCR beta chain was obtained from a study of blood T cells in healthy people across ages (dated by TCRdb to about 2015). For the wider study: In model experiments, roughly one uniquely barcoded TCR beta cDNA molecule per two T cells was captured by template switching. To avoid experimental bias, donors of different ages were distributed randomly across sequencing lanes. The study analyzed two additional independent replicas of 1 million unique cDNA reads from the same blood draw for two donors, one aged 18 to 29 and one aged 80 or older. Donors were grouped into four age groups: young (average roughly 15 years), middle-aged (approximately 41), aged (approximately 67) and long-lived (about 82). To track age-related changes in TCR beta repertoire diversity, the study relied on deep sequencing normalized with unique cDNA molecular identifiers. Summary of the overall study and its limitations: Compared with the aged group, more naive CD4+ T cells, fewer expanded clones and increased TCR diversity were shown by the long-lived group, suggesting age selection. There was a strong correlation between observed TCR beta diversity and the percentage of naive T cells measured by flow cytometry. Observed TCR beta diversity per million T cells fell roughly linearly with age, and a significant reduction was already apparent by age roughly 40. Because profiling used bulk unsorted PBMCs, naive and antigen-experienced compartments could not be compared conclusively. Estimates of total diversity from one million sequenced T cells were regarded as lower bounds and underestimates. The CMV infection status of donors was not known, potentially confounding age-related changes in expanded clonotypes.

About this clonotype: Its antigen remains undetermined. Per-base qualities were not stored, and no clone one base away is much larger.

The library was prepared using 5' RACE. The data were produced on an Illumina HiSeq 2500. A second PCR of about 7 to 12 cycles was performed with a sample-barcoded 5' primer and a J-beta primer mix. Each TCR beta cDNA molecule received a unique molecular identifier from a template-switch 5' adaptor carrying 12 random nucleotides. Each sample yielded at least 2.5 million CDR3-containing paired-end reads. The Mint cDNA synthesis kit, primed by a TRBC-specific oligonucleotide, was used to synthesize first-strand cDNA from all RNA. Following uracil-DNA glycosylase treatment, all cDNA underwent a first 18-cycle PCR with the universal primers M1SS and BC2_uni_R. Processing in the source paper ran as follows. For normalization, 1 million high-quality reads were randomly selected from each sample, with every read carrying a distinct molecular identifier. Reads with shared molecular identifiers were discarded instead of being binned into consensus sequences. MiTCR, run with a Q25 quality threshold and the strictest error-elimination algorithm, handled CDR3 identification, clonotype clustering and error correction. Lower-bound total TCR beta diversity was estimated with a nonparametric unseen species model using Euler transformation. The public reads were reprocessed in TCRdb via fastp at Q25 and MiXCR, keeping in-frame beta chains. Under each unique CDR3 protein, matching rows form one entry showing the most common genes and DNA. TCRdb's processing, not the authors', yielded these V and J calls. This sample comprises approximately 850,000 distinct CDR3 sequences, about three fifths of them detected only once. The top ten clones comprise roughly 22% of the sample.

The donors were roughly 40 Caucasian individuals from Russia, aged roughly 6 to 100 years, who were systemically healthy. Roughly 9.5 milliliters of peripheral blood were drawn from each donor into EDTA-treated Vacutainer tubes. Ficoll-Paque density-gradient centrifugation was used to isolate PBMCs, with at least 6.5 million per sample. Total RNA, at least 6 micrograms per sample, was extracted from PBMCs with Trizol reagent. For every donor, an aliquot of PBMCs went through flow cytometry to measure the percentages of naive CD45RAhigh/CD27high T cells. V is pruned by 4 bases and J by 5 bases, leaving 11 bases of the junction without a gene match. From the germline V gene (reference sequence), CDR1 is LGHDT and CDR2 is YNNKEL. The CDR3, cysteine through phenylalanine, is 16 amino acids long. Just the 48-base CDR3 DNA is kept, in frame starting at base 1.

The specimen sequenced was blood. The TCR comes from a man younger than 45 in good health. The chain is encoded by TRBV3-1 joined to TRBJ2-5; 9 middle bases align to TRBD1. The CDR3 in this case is CASSLQGARGRETQYF. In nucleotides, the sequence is TGTGCCAGCAGCCTACAGGGGGCGAGGGGACGGGAGACCCAGTACTTC.